These 27 T cell receptor beta chains originate from one sample sequenced in a study of blood T cell repertoires in COVID-19. Sequenced by immunoSEQ multiplex PCR; TCRdb stores in-frame clones only, minus some. The table records tens of thousands of clones, around 75% of them present only once. Sequencing input: peripheral blood. Receptors were obtained from a man between 65 and 85 years old with COVID-19, enrolled during active disease.

This clone was seen only a few times. The chain uses TRBV27 and TRBJ2-1; tentatively, D is TRBD1 (5 bases). Trimming cost V 2 bases and J 3 bases, with 5 bases left between them. There are 13 residues in the CDR3. Germline CDR1 reads MNHEY; CDR2 reads SMNVEV (reference sequence). The CDR3 region is CASSLQGYNEQFF. The CDR3 nucleotides are TGTGCCAGCAGTTTACAGGGCTACAATGAGCAGTTCTTC.

The rearrangement joins TRBV19 to TRBJ2-2; 8 bases map to TRBD1. Germline CDR1 is LNHDA and CDR2 is SQIVND (reference sequence). The CDR3 is 15 residues long. The trim removed 5 bases at V and 6 bases at J, leaving 8 bases unmatched. CDR3 in amino acids: CASSPDRAGAGELFF. In DNA form, the CDR3 reads TGTGCCAGTAGTCCGGACAGGGCCGGCGCCGGGGAGCTGTTTTTT. The complete variable domain, with remaining parts taken from reference TRBV19 and TRBJ2-2, reads DGGITQSPKYLFRKEGQNVTLSCEQNLNHDAMYWYRQDPGQGLRLIYYSQIVNDFQKGDIAEGYSVSREKKESFPLTVTSAQKNPTAFYLCASSPDRAGAGELFFGEGSRLTVL.

V and J are TRBV19 and TRBJ2-2; 10 nucleotides match TRBD1. This CDR3 is built from 15 residues. Trimming at V came to 8 bases and at J to 1 base, leaving 4 bases not matched to a gene. Germline lookup yields CDR1 LNHDA and CDR2 SQIVND (reference sequence). Here the CDR3 reads CASDRGRKNTGELFF. The CDR3 nucleotides are TGTGCCAGTGACAGGGGGCGGAAGAACACCGGGGAGCTGTTTTTT.

This sequence joins TRBV19 and TRBJ1-1, with TRBD1 as a possible D gene (6 bases). This CDR3 spans 18 amino acids. Germline CDR1 is LNHDA and CDR2 is SQIVND (reference sequence). V lost 2 bases, J lost 0 bases, and 19 bases lay in between. In DNA form, the CDR3 reads TGTGCCAGTAGTATATGGGTGCCGGGACACAGTCTGAACACTGAAGCTTTCTTT. It encodes CASSIWVPGHSLNTEAFF. The full variable domain, with the rest looked up from reference TRBV19 and TRBJ1-1, is DGGITQSPKYLFRKEGQNVTLSCEQNLNHDAMYWYRQDPGQGLRLIYYSQIVNDFQKGDIAEGYSVSREKKESFPLTVTSAQKNPTAFYLCASSIWVPGHSLNTEAFFGQGTRLTVV.

Here the CDR3 reads CASSLEGSGSAFF. CDR3 DNA: TGTGCCAGCAGTTTAGAGGGGTCCGGGTCAGCTTTCTTT. This sequence joins TRBV12-3 or TRBV12-4 and TRBJ1-1; perhaps TRBD1 as D (5 bases). The CDR3 has 13 amino acids. V was shortened by 1 base and J by 10 bases, with 13 bases between the two germline ends.

The table lists this clone with a few counts. The V gene is TRBV5-6, the J gene TRBJ2-7; D might be TRBD2 (6 bases). There are 15 residues in the CDR3. The germline V and J ends were trimmed by 1 base and 3 bases, with 14 bases remaining between them. The germline V gene encodes CDR1 SGHDT and CDR2 YYEEEE. The CDR3 nucleotides are TGTGCCAGCAGCTTGACGGGGGAAGGCGTCTACGAGCAGTACTTC. Residues: CASSLTGEGVYEQYF.

The chain has TRBV4-2 and TRBJ1-1; maybe TRBD1 (6 bases). Trimming left V 3 bases short and J 3 bases short, with 14 bases between. The CDR3 runs to 15 residues. Per the germline V gene, CDR1 is LGHNA and CDR2 is YNFKEQ. The CDR3 spells CASSHEGGVYTEAFF. The CDR3 nucleotides read TGTGCCAGCAGCCACGAAGGGGGAGTTTACACTGAAGCTTTCTTT.

This clone was seen only a few times. The CDR3 DNA reads as TGTGCCTGGAGTAGGGTGGACAGGGGGTTTTTTGGCTACACCTTC. Protein sequence: CAWSRVDRGFFGYTF. The chain uses TRBV30 and TRBJ1-2, with 10 bases matching TRBD1. Germline CDR1 reads GTSNPN; CDR2 reads SVGIG (reference sequence). This CDR3 is 15 amino acids long. Trimming at V came to 2 bases and at J to 7 bases, leaving 10 bases not matched to a gene. Supplemented by reference TRBV30 and TRBJ1-2, the full variable domain reads SQTIHQWPATLVQPVGSPLSLECTVEGTSNPNLYWYRQAAGRGLQLLFYSVGIGQISSEVPQNLSASRPQDRQFILSSKKLLLSDSGFYLCAWSRVDRGFFGYTFGSGTRLTVV.

This chain connects TRBV19 to TRBJ1-3; the D gene is possibly TRBD1 (6 bases). From germline, CDR1 is LNHDA and CDR2 SQIVND (reference sequence). This CDR3 is built from 14 residues. V was clipped by 4 bases and J by 4 bases, with 11 bases between them. The CDR3: CASSKWGPGNTIYF. CDR3 bases: TGTGCCAGTAGTAAATGGGGGCCCGGAAACACCATATATTTT.

V and J are TRBV18 and TRBJ1-2; a weak D match, TRBD1 (5 bases). Germline V gene data show CDR1 as KGHSH and CDR2 as LQKENI. The germline V and J ends were trimmed by 1 base and 8 bases, with 14 bases remaining between them. This CDR3 is built from 14 residues. The CDR3 reads CASSPRGDLYGYTF. DNA of the CDR3: TGTGCCAGCTCACCACGGGGGGATCTCTACGGCTACACCTTC.

V usage is TRBV28 and J usage is TRBJ1-1; 7 bases are shared with TRBD1. V shed 5 bases and J 3 bases; nucleotides not matched to a gene: 9. Germline CDR1 reads MDHEN; CDR2 reads SYDVKM. The CDR3 is made up of 15 amino acids. This CDR3 is CASSPLQGLDTEAFF. The CDR3 nucleotides read TGTGCCAGCAGTCCCCTACAGGGGTTGGACACTGAAGCTTTCTTT.

The chain is built from TRBV20-1 and TRBJ1-4, with D unclear. The CDR3 spans 11 residues. Germline values: CDR1 DFQATT, CDR2 SNEGSKA (reference sequence). V was trimmed by 6 bases and J by 5 bases, leaving 7 bases between them. CDR3 DNA: TGCAGTGCCACACAGAATGAAAAACTGTTTTTT. Protein sequence: CSATQNEKLFF.

In its sample, this clone ranks as medium-sized. The chain is built from TRBV5-6 and TRBJ2-1; 13 positions match TRBD2. CDR3 length: 17 residues. Trimming took 3 bases from V and 4 from J; bases not matched to a gene: 7. CDR1 SGHDT and CDR2 YYEEEE come from the germline V gene. CDR3 sequence reads: CASSSRRGLAGYNEQFF. CDR3 in DNA: TGTGCCAGCAGCTCCCGGCGGGGACTAGCGGGGTACAATGAGCAGTTCTTC.

The V and J genes are TRBV7-3 and TRBJ2-7; a possible D gene is TRBD1 (6 bases). The CDR3 sequence is 14 residues long. Trimming took 6 bases from V and 1 from J, leaving 13 bases between them. The germline V gene has CDR1 SGHTA and CDR2 FQGTGA. Written as DNA, the CDR3 is TGTGCCAGCAGTTCAACGGGACAATCCTACGAGCAGTACTTC. It yields the protein CASSSTGQSYEQYF.

The chain employs TRBV19 and TRBJ1-1; D is perhaps TRBD1 (6 bases). Deletions cut 0 bases from V and 5 bases from J, with 13 bases between. Germline assignment: CDR1 LNHDA and CDR2 SQIVND (reference sequence). This CDR3 region has 15 residues. In DNA, the CDR3 is TGTGCCAGTAGTATAGATCCCGCAGGGGTGACTGAAGCTTTCTTT. This encodes CASSIDPAGVTEAFF.

This sequence joins TRBV7-9 and TRBJ1-2; 9 nucleotides agree with TRBD1. Germline CDR1 SEHNR, CDR2 FQNEAQ (reference sequence). The CDR3 sequence is 16 residues long. Trimming removed 5 bases from V and 3 bases from J; junction bases left unmatched: 10. In DNA form, the CDR3 reads TGTGCCAGCAGCCCGACAGGGGGAGGGGGCCACTATGGCTACACCTTC. It translates to CASSPTGGGGHYGYTF.

The rearrangement links TRBV14 to TRBJ1-2, with a weak D call TRBD1 (6 bases). Per the germline V gene, CDR1 is SGHDN and CDR2 is FVKESK. The CDR3 is made up of 14 amino acids. Trimming shortened V by 1 base and J by 7 bases, and 13 bases separated the two germline ends. The CDR3 coding sequence is TGTGCCAGCAGCCAAGTTTCCCAGGGGACTGGCTACACCTTC. It codes for CASSQVSQGTGYTF.

The chain recombines TRBV10-3 with TRBJ1-1; D may be TRBD1 (6 bases). Trimming stripped 4 bases from V and 6 bases from J, with 15 bases between. The CDR3 runs 14 residues. Germline V CDR1 and CDR2: ENHRY, SYGVKD. The CDR3 DNA is TGTGCCATCAGTGGAAATCAGGGGAGCGCTGAAGCTTTCTTT. Residues: CAISGNQGSAEAFF.

The genes are TRBV5-4 and TRBJ1-6; 8 bases line up with TRBD1. Germline loops: CDR1 SGHNT, CDR2 YYREEE (reference sequence). V lost 0 bases, J lost 6 bases, and 5 bases stayed unmatched. This CDR3 contains 16 residues. This CDR3 reads CASSLAAGGPNSPLHF. In nucleotides, the CDR3 is TGTGCCAGCAGCTTGGCCGCAGGGGGCCCTAATTCACCCCTCCACTTT.

The chain employs TRBV5-6 and TRBJ1-1, with TRBD1 matching over 8 bases. The CDR3 totals 14 residues. J lost 5 bases, V lost 5 bases, and 8 bases had no gene match. In germline, CDR1 is SGHDT, CDR2 YYEEEE. CDR3 bases: TGTGCCAGCAGACCAACAGGGGGAGGGACTGAAGCTTTCTTT. Protein: CASRPTGGGTEAFF.

V is TRBV5-5 and J is TRBJ1-1; the D is unclear. This CDR3 is 13 amino acids long. V shed 5 bases and J shed 1 base, with 9 bases lying between them. In germline, CDR1 is SGHKS, CDR2 YYEKEE (reference sequence). The CDR3 region has the DNA TGTGCCAGCAGAATAGATCCGAACACTGAAGCTTTCTTT. It codes for CASRIDPNTEAFF.

This chain links TRBV19 with TRBJ1-5, with TRBD1 matching over 10 bases. The CDR3 contains 14 residues. Per germline, CDR1 LNHDA and CDR2 SQIVND (reference sequence). The V and J ends lost 9 bases and 6 bases, in that order; junction bases with no gene match: 8. The CDR3 here is CASQFDRGPQPQHF. The DNA of the CDR3 is TGTGCCAGCCAGTTTGACAGGGGGCCTCAGCCCCAGCATTTT.

The chain is built from TRBV4-3 and TRBJ1-2; D unclear. Trimming removed 3 bases from V and 7 bases from J, with 15 bases in between. Germline V lookup: CDR1 LGHNA, CDR2 YSLEER. CDR3 length: 14 amino acids. The CDR3 coding sequence is TGCGCCAGCAGCCATGCCGTCCTCGCGGGTGGCTACACCTTC. Amino acid sequence: CASSHAVLAGGYTF.

The chain links TRBV4-1 to TRBJ2-1, with 8 bases fitting TRBD2. Germline trimming cut 4 bases from V and 0 bases from J; bases unmatched to any gene: 11. The CDR3 totals 18 residues. The germline V gene encodes CDR1 MGHRA and CDR2 YSYEKL. For the CDR3, the DNA is TGCGCCAGCAGCCCGGGGCGGCGGGGGGTTAGCTCCTACAATGAGCAGTTCTTC. As protein: CASSPGRRGVSSYNEQFF.

This chain connects TRBV10-3 to TRBJ2-1; 13 bases are a match to TRBD2. The CDR3 covers 15 residues. Per the germline V gene, CDR1 is ENHRY and CDR2 is SYGVKD. The J segment lost 4 bases and the V segment lost 6 bases, leaving 3 bases of the junction unmatched. The CDR3 DNA reads as TGTGCCATCAGAGGGACTAGCGGGACGTACAATGAGCAGTTCTTC. Translating it yields CAIRGTSGTYNEQFF.

This sequence joins TRBV7-6 and TRBJ2-2, with 9 nucleotides matching TRBD1. V lost 4 bases and J lost 6; bases outside the gene matches: 9. This CDR3 is built from 16 residues. Germline V gene sequence: CDR1 SGHVS, CDR2 FNYEAQ. The CDR3 spells CASSSQQGAESGELFF. CDR3 in DNA: TGTGCCAGCAGCTCCCAACAGGGGGCCGAGTCCGGGGAGCTGTTTTTT.

The chain uses TRBV18 and TRBJ2-5; no reliable D call. V lost 0 bases, J lost 0 bases, and 8 bases lay in between. There are 15 residues in the CDR3. CDR1 KGHSH and CDR2 LQKENI come from the germline V gene. The CDR3 bases are TGTGCCAGCTCACCACCGGGCCGGAACCAAGAGACCCAGTACTTC. Protein product: CASSPPGRNQETQYF. Full variable domain (missing parts from reference TRBV18 and TRBJ2-5): NAGVMQNPRHLVRRRGQEARLRCSPMKGHSHVYWYRQLPEEGLKFMVYLQKENIIDESGMPKERFSAEFPKEGPSILRIQQVVRGDSAAYFCASSPPGRNQETQYFGPGTRLLVL.